The next 3 T cell receptor beta chains were all read from a single sample in a study of blood T cell repertoires in COVID-19. Only in-frame clones appear in the TCRdb table, and some are missing; sequencing was by immunoSEQ multiplex PCR. The sample lists about 170,000 clones, more than 85% occurring once. Sequencing used peripheral blood. These TCRs come from a woman aged 80 or over with COVID-19, enrolled during active disease.

A few counts support this clone. This chain links TRBV6-2 or TRBV6-3 with TRBJ2-7, with 10 bases lining up with TRBD2. Per the germline V gene, CDR1 is MNHEY and CDR2 is SVGEGT. Trimming at V came to 9 bases and at J to 6 bases, leaving 5 bases not matched to a gene. The CDR3 loop spans 12 amino acids. In DNA, the CDR3 is TGTGCCAGTAGCGGGAGGCTTGGCGAGCAGTACTTC. Translation gives CASSGRLGEQYF.

The CDR3 DNA is TGTGCCAGTAGTAGCGCTAGGATGCTTGGGGCGGGAAATGAGCAGTTCTTC. Translation gives CASSSARMLGAGNEQFF. The V call is TRBV19, the J call TRBJ2-1; D is possibly TRBD2 (6 bases). Trimming stripped 4 bases from V and 7 bases from J, with 23 bases between. In germline, CDR1 is LNHDA, CDR2 SQIVND (reference sequence). The CDR3 length is 17 residues.

The V and J genes are TRBV5-5 and TRBJ2-2; no definite D call. Germline V gene data show CDR1 as SGHKS and CDR2 as YYEKEE (reference sequence). The CDR3 is made up of 13 amino acids. The germline V and J ends were trimmed by 0 bases and 6 bases, with 6 bases remaining between them. CDR3 region: CASSLGQAGELFF. CDR3 nucleotide sequence: TGTGCCAGCAGCTTGGGTCAGGCCGGGGAGCTGTTTTTT.